This T cell receptor (beta chain) was sequenced during a study of radiation and T cells in renal cell carcinoma. Study outcomes and limitations: Without pretreatment biopsies, baseline tumor clonotype presence was undetermined. From baseline, blood top tumor clonotypes peaked at 2 weeks post-radiation.

V was shortened by 5 bases and J by 0 bases, with 8 bases between the two germline ends. Germline values: CDR1 MNHNY, CDR2 SVGAGI (reference sequence). The length of the CDR3 is 15 residues. The time point denotes: baseline pretreatment blood. Treatment in this sample: 15 Gy SBRT to primary tumor, nephrectomy 4 weeks later. Blood was sampled at baseline, 2 weeks and 4 weeks after SBRT. Only one count was recorded for this clone. Its antigen is as yet unknown. Assay: immunoSEQ multiplex PCR; the TCRdb copy retains only in-frame clones and omits some. Of 100,000 to 150,000 clones in the sample, 82% were seen once.

Sequenced material: blood, taken from a patient whose treatment included radiotherapy and nephrectomy. The receptor's source is a woman aged 55-70 years with renal cell carcinoma. This chain uses TRBV6-6 with TRBJ1-6; D is ambiguous. The CDR3 is CASSTLSSYNSPLHF. Written as DNA, the CDR3 is TGTGCCAGCAGTACGCTGAGCTCCTATAATTCACCCCTCCACTTT.